This T cell receptor beta chain was recorded in a study of cytomegalovirus exposure and HLA in healthy donors (dated 2017 in TCRdb). For context, the study as a whole: According to an earlier analysis of several hundred of the donors, about 179 million T cells yielded some 110 million unique TCR beta sequences and about 300 Gb of sequence data. To predict cytomegalovirus infection status, the study brought together high-throughput TCR immunosequencing, statistical association of individual TCRs with disease status, and machine learning. A later analysis re-examined previously published TCR beta repertoires from more than 650 donors and added high-resolution HLA genotyping to investigate patterns of TCR occurrence. An early release covering roughly 640 HLA-typed donors comprised 250 to 350 gigabases of sequencing data and around 80 million unique TCR sequences. HLA typing covered class I and class II loci at four-digit resolution. The number of donors typed differed by locus, with roughly 620-630 for A, B, C, DRB1 and DQB1, over 500 for DQA1, over 600 for DPA1, and approximately 470 for DPB1. The study profiled the T cell repertoires of 500 to 800 subjects by immunosequencing and related them to cytomegalovirus serostatus. A later genetic analysis used genome-wide SNP genotypes for about 55% of the 666 donors, treating that subset as a discovery cohort. Rather than drawing on any new phenotypic data, the later analysis identified candidate immune exposures from TCR beta sequences and the way those sequences occurred across donors. Of the 300 to 450 genotyped donors, 65% to 90% were placed in the genetic ancestry cluster associated with self-reported Caucasian donors. Roughly 5 DR-DQ haplotypes were handled as single units for association and clustering because linkage in the cohort was strong. To decide whether each TCR beta V gene segment behaved as functional or pseudogenic, an earlier analysis of 587 of the donors relied on high-throughput TCR beta sequencing. Across some 400 genotyped donors of the cohort, an average of roughly 250,000 unique TCR beta nucleotide sequences per donor were sequenced, and roughly 20% of those sequences were non-productive. Every repertoire in the discovery cohort had been generated on one and the same sequencing platform. Alongside the repertoire data, information on donor age, sex, ethnicity and CMV serostatus was compiled. Along with the roughly 710-subject first cohort, a separate validation cohort of around 110 different subjects was used. The aim of the study was to test whether cataloging public T cell receptors could identify signatures of past pathogen exposure. The study at large found these results: Because counts were too low, about 15 rarely observed V segments, including chromosome 9 orphons, were left out of the earlier analysis of a few hundred of the donors. Most CMV-associated TCR beta chains appeared to be HLA-restricted in a later analysis, and the HLA associations seemed to be driven largely by CMV exposure. In a later genetic analysis, fewer N-insertions in productive TCRs were reported among donors in an Asian-associated ancestry cluster than the roughly 700-donor mean. A further reported finding was that TCR beta sequences accurately predicted the HLA-A and HLA-B alleles for most subjects in the first cohort. Specific HLA alleles were associated with 16,951 TCR beta sequences at a false discovery rate of 0.05 in a later analysis. The presence/absence analyses assumed that sequencing depth was roughly uniform across donors, and that assumption may not be true. Assigning TCR associations to individual alleles was difficult when HLA alleles, especially DR and DQ, strongly co-occurred. Linkage disequilibrium might explain the correlated functional status among segregating V segments, but an unknown experimental factor could not be ruled out. A cluster of highly shared sequence variants was judged likely to be a technical artifact of the sequencing pipeline. The classifier was reported to diagnose cytomegalovirus status with high specificity and sensitivity in both the original and validation cohorts. A later analysis reported that several top co-occurrence clusters appeared linked to parvovirus B19, influenza, CMV and Epstein-Barr virus. Some IMGT-functional V segments, including TRBV6-2 and TRBV6-3, could not be distinguished by the 87-base-pair reads and were therefore excluded. Most TCR sequences were seen in very few donors, while some public TCRs were found in many individuals. A total of roughly 160 TCR beta chains were listed by the study as associated with cytomegalovirus. The authors suggested that the approach could potentially be generalized to other disease states and immunological phenotypes. In a later analysis, HLA-associated TCR beta chains were found to be more clonally expanded and to have lower generation probabilities than equally common non-associated chains. CMV serostatus was the only immune exposure information available for the cohort. This cohort had only TCR beta chains sequenced, and the lack of alpha or paired-chain data limited which features could be detected. Three of the identified cytomegalovirus-associated TCR beta chains were confirmed in vitro to be specific for cytomegalovirus antigens. In a later genetic analysis, a missense DCLRE1C variant was associated with V-gene and J-gene trimming of TCR beta chains, and the association was replicated in an independent cohort. HLA typing was unavailable for some donors at each locus, so association tests used only the typed subset. An earlier analysis of around 540 of the donors showed that most TCR beta V segments appeared in productive rearrangements either about 90% or about 30% of the time, which broadly matched IMGT annotations. In a later analysis, TCR association rates were found to vary across HLA loci, with the most associated TCRs seen for DRB1 alleles and the fewest for HLA-C alleles.

The germline V gene (reference sequence) yields LNHNV for CDR1 and YYDKDF for CDR2. The CDR3 starts with the cysteine, ends with the phenylalanine, and has 14 residues. The CDR3 DNA has 42 bases and is translated from base 1. V ends up 3 bases short and J 1 base short, with an unmatched junction base count of 1. Concerning this clone: Its recognized antigen is unknown. Per-base quality was not reported, and no clone a single base away is much larger than it.

Library preparation was by the immunoSEQ multiplex PCR assay. For the multiplex PCR, a mixture combining 60 forward primers for TCR Vbeta segments and 13 reverse primers for TCR Jbeta segments was used. The CDR3 region of rearranged TCR beta genes was amplified from genomic DNA by a multiplex PCR assay. The amplified TCR beta libraries were sequenced on the Illumina HiSeq System as 87-base-pair reads. The paper's data handling went like this. A later analysis counted around 72 million unique TCR beta chains across the 666 repertoires, and roughly 9.9 million of these chains were shared by at least two donors. Raw reads were error-corrected and collapsed into unique sequences by a nearest-neighbor algorithm in which closely related sequences were merged to remove PCR and sequencing errors. CDR3 sequences were aligned to IMGT reference sequences to assign V, D and J gene segments. For a sequence to be retained, a match of at least six nucleotides to both a V gene segment and a J gene segment was required. A rearrangement counted as productive if the CDR3 had no stop codons and remained in frame with V and J, and every other rearrangement counted as non-productive. CDR3 was defined by IMGT convention, running from the second conserved V-encoded cysteine to the conserved J-encoded phenylalanine. In an earlier analysis of just under 600 of the donors, sequences lacking an unambiguous match to a single V gene segment were excluded. In an earlier analysis of about 590 of the donors, a V segment was called functional when productive rearrangements were above 56.7%, and segregating when the standard deviation between donors exceeded 5%. To diagnose cytomegalovirus status from the catalog of TCR beta chain sequences, a statistical classification framework was built. V and J gene assignment, in a later analysis, came from comparing TCR nucleotide sequences with IMGT/GENE-DB human TR gene sequences. A later analysis assigned CDR3 sequences and most-parsimonious VDJ recombination scenarios with the TCRdist pipeline. In a later analysis, each TCR beta chain was defined by its CDR3 amino acid sequence together with its V-gene family, and reads lacking a unique V-gene family were excluded. To address suspected cross-contamination and a sequencing artifact, a later analysis removed around 590 highly shared, low-generation-probability nucleotide sequences. For each public chain, a later analysis derived a clonal expansion index from normalized ranks of inferred template counts within each repertoire. In a later analysis, generation probabilities were computed with a VDJ recombination model fitted to out-of-frame rearrangements, and the resulting probabilities were checked against IGoR. In a later analysis, TCR-TCR, TCR-HLA and TCR-CMV co-occurrence was scored with hypergeometric tests, and a repertoire-size bias correction was applied to TCR pairs. In a later analysis, false discovery rates were estimated by permuting HLA or CMV assignments 20 times. In a later analysis, co-occurring TCRs were grouped using DBSCAN, with TCRdist sequence similarity added in when clustering inside HLA-allele-positive subsets. Repertoires with fewer than 30,000 or more than 120,000 public chains were left out of co-occurrence clustering, as were about 5 repertoires with anomalous nucleotide sharing. This immuneACCESS table, as held by TCRdb, lists in-frame sequences with V and J called but not all clones. Of the missing ones, under half trace to an unresolved V gene in checked studies; the others have no known cause. V and J calls and clone size come straight from that table; D and trimming were deduced from the DNA. The sample yields 160,000 or so clones; about two thirds were counted once. The ten biggest clones cover less than 2.5% of the sample.

In total, just over 650 healthy bone marrow donors made up the cohort. At the time of sampling, all cohort members were nominally healthy, though unrecorded immune exposures were likely present. CMV serostatus was positive for around 310 and negative for about 50% of the roughly 700 cohort members, and was not recorded for this donor. Every donor gave a peripheral blood sample, and the peripheral blood mononuclear cells from that sample were used for TCR beta sequencing. Genomic DNA was extracted from the blood cell samples with the Qiagen DNeasy Blood Extraction Kit. This TCR was sampled from a human donor in good health. Sequencing was performed on PBMCs. The rearrangement combines TRBV15 with TRBJ1-2; 8 central bases correspond to TRBD1. CDR3 sequence: CATSRDRVNYGYTF. The DNA reads TGTGCCACCAGCAGGGACAGGGTTAACTATGGCTACACCTTC. The reference TRBV15 and TRBJ1-2 proteins fill in what lies around the CDR3, so the full variable domain reads DAMVIQNPRYQVTQFGKPVTLSCSQTLNHNVMYWYQQKSSQAPKLLFHYYDKDFNNEADTPDNFQSRRPNTSFCFLDIRSPGLGDTAMYLCATSRDRVNYGYTFGSGTRLTVV.